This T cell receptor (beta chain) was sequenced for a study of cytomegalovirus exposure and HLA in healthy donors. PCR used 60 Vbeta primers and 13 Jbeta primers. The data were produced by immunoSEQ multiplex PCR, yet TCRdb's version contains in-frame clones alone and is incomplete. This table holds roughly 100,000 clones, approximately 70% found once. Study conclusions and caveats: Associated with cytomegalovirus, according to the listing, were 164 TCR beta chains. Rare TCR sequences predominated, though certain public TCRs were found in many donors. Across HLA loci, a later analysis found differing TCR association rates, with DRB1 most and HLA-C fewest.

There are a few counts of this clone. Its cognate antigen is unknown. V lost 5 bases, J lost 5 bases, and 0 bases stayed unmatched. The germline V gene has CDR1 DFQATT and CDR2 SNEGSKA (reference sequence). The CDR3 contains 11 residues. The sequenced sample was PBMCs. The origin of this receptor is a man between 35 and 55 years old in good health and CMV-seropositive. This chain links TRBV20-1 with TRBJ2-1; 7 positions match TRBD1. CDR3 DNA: TGCAGTGCTGACAGGGACAATGAGCAGTTCTTC. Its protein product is CSADRDNEQFF.